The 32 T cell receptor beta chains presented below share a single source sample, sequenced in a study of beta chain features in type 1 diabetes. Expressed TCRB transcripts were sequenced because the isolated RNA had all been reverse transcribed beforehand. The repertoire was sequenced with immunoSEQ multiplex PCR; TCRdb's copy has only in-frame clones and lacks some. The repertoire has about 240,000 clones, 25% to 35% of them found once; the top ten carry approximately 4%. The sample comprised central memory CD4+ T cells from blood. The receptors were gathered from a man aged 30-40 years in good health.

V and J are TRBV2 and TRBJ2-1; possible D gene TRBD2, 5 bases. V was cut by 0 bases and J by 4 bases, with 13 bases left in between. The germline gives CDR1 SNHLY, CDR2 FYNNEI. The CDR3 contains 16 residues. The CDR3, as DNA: TGTGCCAGCAGTGAAGCTCGGGGAACCGGATACAATGAGCAGTTCTTC. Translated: CASSEARGTGYNEQFF.

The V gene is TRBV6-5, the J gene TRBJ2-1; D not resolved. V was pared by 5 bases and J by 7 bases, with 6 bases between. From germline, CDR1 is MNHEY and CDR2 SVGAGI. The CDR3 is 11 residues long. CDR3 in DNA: TGTGCCAGCAGTCAGTTAAATGAGCAGTTCTTC. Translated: CASSQLNEQFF.

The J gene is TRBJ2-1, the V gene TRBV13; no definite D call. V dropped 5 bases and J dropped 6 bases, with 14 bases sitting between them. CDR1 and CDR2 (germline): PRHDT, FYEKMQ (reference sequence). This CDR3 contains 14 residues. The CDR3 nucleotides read TGTGCCAGCAGCCAAATGGAACCAGGCAATGAGCAGTTCTTC. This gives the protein CASSQMEPGNEQFF.

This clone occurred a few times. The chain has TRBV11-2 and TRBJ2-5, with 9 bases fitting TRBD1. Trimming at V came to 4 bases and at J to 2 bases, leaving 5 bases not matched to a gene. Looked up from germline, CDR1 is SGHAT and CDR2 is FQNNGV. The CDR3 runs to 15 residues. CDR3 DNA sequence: TGTGCCAGCAGCTGGGCCGGACAGGGGCAAGAGACCCAGTACTTC. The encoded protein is CASSWAGQGQETQYF.

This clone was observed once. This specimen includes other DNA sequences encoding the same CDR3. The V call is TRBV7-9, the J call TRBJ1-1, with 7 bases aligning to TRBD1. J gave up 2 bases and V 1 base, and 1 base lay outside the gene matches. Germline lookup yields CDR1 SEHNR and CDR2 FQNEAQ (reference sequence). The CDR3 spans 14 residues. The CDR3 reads CASSLGQGNTEAFF. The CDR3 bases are TGTGCCAGCAGCTTAGGACAGGGTAACACTGAAGCTTTCTTT.

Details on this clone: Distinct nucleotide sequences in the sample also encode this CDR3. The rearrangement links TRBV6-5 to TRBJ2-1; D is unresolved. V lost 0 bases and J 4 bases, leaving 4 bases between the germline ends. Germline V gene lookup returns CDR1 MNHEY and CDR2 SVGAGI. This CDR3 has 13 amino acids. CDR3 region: CASSYSSYNEQFF. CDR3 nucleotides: TGTGCCAGCAGTTACTCCTCATACAATGAGCAGTTCTTC.

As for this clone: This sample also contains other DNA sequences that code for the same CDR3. The CDR3 loop reads CASSLTGEGTDTQYF. For the CDR3, the DNA is TGTGCCAGCAGCTTAACAGGGGAGGGGACAGATACGCAGTATTTT. This chain uses TRBV7-2 with TRBJ2-3; D is perhaps TRBD1 or TRBD2 (7 bases each). Between the trimmed V and J ends, which lost 2 bases and 3 bases, there was a span of 12 bases. Germline V gene data show CDR1 as SGHTA and CDR2 as FQGNSA. The CDR3 contains 15 residues.

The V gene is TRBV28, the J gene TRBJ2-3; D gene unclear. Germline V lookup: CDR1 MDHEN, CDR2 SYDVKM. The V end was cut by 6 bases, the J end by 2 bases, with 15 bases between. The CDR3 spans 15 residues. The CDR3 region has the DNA TGTGCCAGCAGCTATAGGAGTCAGTCCACAGATACGCAGTATTTT. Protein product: CASSYRSQSTDTQYF.

The CDR3 region is CAWSLGSLYEQYF. In nucleotides, the CDR3 is TGTGCCTGGAGTTTAGGGAGCCTCTACGAGCAGTACTTC. The chain links TRBV30 to TRBJ2-7; D possibly corresponds to TRBD2 (5 bases). The V gene lost 2 bases and the J gene lost 3 bases, with 11 bases spanning the gap. CDR1 and CDR2 (germline): GTSNPN, SVGIG (reference sequence). There are 13 residues in the CDR3.

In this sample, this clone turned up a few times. The CDR3 loop is CASSRTSGNRDTQYF. The CDR3, as DNA: TGTGCCAGCAGTCGGACTAGCGGGAATAGAGATACGCAGTATTTT. The gene calls are TRBV11-2 and TRBJ2-3, with TRBD2 matching over 12 bases. Per the germline V gene, CDR1 is SGHAT and CDR2 is FQNNGV. This CDR3 is 15 amino acids long. V shed 6 bases and J 5 bases; nucleotides not matched to a gene: 6.

Here the CDR3 reads CATTGTAAGVDNEQFF. CDR3 nucleotide sequence: TGTGCCACCACCGGCACGGCGGCAGGGGTGGACAATGAGCAGTTCTTC. The chain is built from TRBV25-1 and TRBJ2-1; D is perhaps TRBD1 (6 bases). V shed 10 bases and J shed 5 bases, with 24 bases lying between them. This CDR3 comprises 16 residues. The germline CDR1 and CDR2 sequences are MGHDK and SYGVNS.

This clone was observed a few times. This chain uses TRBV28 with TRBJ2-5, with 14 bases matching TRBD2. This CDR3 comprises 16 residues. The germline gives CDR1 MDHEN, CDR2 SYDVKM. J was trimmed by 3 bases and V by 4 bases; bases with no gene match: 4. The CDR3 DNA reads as TGTGCCAGCAGTTCACCGGGACTAGCGGGAGAAGAGACCCAGTACTTC. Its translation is CASSSPGLAGEETQYF.

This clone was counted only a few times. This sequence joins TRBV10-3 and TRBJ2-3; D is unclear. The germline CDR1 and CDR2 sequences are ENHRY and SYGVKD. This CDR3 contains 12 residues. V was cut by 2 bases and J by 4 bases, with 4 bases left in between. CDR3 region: CAISEIADTQYF. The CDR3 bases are TGTGCCATCAGTGAGATAGCAGATACGCAGTATTTT.

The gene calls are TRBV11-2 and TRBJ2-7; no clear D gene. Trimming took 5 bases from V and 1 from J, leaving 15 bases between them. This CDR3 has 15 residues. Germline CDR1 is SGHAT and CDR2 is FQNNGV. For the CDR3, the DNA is TGTGCCAGCAGCAAGGACGGCCCTATTTCCTACGAGCAGTACTTC. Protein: CASSKDGPISYEQYF.

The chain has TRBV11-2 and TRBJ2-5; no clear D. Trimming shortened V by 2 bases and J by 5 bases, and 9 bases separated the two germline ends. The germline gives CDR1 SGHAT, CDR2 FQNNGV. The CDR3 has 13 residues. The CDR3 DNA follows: TGTGCCAGCAGCTTATCTAGACTGGAGACCCAGTACTTC. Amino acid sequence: CASSLSRLETQYF. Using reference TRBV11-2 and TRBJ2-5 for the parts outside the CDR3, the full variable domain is EAGVAQSPRYKIIEKRQSVAFWCNPISGHATLYWYQQILGQGPKLLIQFQNNGVVDDSQLPKDRFSAERLKGVDSTLKIQPAKLEDSAVYLCASSLSRLETQYFGPGTRLLVL.

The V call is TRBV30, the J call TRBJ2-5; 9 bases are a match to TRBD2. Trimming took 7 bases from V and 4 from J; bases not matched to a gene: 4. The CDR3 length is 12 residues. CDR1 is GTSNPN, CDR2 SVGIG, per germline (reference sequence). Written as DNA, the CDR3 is TGTGCCTCTGAGACTAGCGGAGAGACCCAGTACTTC. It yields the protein CASETSGETQYF.

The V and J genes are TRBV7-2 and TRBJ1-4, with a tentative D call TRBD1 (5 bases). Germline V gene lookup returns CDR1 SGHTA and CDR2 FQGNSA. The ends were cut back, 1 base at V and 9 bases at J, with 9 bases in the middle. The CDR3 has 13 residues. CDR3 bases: TGTGCCAGCAGCTTAGACAGGTGGCAAAAACTGTTTTTT. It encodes CASSLDRWQKLFF.

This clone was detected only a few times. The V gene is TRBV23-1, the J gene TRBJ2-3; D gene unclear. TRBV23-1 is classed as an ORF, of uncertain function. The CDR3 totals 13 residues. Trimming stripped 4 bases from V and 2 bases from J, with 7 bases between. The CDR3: CASSRYFTDTQYF. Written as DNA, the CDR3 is TGCGCCAGCAGTCGGTACTTCACAGATACGCAGTATTTT.

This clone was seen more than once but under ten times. CDR3 sequence reads: CASSQDWGTGGVQPQHF. The DNA of the CDR3 is TGCGCCAGCAGCCAAGATTGGGGGACAGGGGGCGTTCAGCCCCAGCATTTT. The chain combines TRBV4-3 with TRBJ1-5, with TRBD1 matching over 12 bases. V was pared by 0 bases and J by 6 bases, with 6 bases of the junction left unmatched. Germline assignment: CDR1 LGHNA and CDR2 YSLEER. This CDR3 is 17 amino acids long.

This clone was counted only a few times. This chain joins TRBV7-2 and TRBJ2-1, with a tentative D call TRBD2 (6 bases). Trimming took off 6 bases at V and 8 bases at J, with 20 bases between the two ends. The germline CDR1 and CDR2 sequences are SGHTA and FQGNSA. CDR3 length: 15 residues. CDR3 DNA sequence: TGTGCCAGCAGTCTCCAACAGACTAGTTTCGATGAGCAGTTCTTC. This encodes CASSLQQTSFDEQFF.

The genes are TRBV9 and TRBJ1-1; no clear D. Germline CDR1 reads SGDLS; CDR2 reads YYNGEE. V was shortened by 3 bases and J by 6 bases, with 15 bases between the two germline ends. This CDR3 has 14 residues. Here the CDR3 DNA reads TGTGCCAGCAGCGCGGACCTAGAGCGCGCTGAAGCTTTCTTT. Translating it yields CASSADLERAEAFF.

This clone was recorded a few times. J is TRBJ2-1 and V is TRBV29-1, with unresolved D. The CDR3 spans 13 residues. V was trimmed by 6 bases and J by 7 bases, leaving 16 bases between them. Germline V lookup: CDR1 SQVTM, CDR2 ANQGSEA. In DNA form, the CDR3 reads TGCAGCGTCCGTGCCCCGGTTGGGAATGAGCAGTTCTTC. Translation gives CSVRAPVGNEQFF.

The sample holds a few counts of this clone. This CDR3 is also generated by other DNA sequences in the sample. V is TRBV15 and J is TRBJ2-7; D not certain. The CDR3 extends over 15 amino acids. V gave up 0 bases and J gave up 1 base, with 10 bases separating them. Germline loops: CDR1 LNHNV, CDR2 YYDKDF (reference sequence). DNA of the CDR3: TGTGCCACCAGCAGAGATCCCGGCGGTTCCTACGAGCAGTACTTC. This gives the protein CATSRDPGGSYEQYF.

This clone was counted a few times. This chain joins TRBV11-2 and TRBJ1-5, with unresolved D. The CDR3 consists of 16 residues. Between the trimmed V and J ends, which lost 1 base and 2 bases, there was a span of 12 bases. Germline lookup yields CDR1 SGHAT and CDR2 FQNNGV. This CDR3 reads CASSLGPEKGNQPQHF. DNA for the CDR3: TGTGCCAGCAGCTTAGGTCCCGAGAAGGGCAATCAGCCCCAGCATTTT. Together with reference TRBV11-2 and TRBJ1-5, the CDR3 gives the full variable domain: EAGVAQSPRYKIIEKRQSVAFWCNPISGHATLYWYQQILGQGPKLLIQFQNNGVVDDSQLPKDRFSAERLKGVDSTLKIQPAKLEDSAVYLCASSLGPEKGNQPQHFGDGTRLSIL.

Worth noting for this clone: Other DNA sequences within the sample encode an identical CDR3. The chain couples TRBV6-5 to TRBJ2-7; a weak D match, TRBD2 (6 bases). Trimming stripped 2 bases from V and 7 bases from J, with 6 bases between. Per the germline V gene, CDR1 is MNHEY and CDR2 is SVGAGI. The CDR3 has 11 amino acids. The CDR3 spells CASSYAGEQYF. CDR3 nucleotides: TGTGCCAGCAGTTACGCGGGAGAGCAGTACTTC.

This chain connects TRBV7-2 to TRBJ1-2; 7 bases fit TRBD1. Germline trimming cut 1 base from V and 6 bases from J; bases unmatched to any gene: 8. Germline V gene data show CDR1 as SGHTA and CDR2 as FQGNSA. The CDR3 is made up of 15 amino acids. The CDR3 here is CASSLEGRGRDGYTF. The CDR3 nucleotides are TGTGCCAGCAGCTTAGAGGGCAGGGGGAGGGATGGCTACACCTTC.

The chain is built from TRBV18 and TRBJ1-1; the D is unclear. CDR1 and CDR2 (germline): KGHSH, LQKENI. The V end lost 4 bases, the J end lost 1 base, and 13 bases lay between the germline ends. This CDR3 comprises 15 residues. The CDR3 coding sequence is TGTGCCAGCTCACTGGGGAGGGAGGAGAACACTGAAGCTTTCTTT. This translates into CASSLGREENTEAFF.

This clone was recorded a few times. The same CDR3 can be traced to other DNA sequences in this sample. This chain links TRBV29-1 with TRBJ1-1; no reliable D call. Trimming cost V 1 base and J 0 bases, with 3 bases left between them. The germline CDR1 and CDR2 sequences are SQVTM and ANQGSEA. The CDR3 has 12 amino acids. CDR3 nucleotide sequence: TGCAGCGTTGAAGGGGTGAACACTGAAGCTTTCTTT. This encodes CSVEGVNTEAFF.

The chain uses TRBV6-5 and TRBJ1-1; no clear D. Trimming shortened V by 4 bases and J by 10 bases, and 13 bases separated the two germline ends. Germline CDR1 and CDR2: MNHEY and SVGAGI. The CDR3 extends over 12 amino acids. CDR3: CASSSPQGGAFF. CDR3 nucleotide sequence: TGTGCCAGCAGTTCCCCCCAAGGCGGAGCTTTCTTT.

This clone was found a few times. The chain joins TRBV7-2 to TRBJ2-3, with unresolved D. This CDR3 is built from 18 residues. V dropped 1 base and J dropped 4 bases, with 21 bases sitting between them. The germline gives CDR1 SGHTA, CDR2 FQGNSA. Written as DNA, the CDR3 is TGTGCCAGCAGCTTAGATGTCCCGCGCCCGCATACGGCAGATACGCAGTATTTT. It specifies CASSLDVPRPHTADTQYF.

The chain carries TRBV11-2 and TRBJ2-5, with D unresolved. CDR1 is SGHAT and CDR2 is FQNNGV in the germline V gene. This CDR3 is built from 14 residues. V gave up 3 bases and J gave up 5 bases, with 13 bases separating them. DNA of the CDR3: TGTGCCAGCAGCTTGACGAGTAGTAGCGAGACCCAGTACTTC. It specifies CASSLTSSSETQYF.

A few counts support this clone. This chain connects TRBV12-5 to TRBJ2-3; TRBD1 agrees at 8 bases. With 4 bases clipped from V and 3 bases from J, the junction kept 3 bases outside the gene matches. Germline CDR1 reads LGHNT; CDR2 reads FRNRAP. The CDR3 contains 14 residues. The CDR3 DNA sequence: TGTGCTAGTGGTTCTGACAGGGGTACAGATACGCAGTATTTT. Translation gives CASGSDRGTDTQYF.